These 20 T cell receptor beta chains were all obtained from the same sample, sequenced in a study of post-analysis software for immune sequencing data. Overall study findings and caveats: TRBV segments more frequent in patients than in controls numbered five and included TRBV5-6, TRBV5-1 and TRBV20-1.

Every TCR beta cDNA library bore unique molecular identifiers. One entry per CDR3 protein results from TCRdb running MiXCR on the PCR reads. The sample has roughly 800,000 distinct CDR3 sequences, approximately 53% seen once. Their antigens remain unidentified. Sample: blood. These TCRs come from a girl under 18 with multiple sclerosis.

The V gene is TRBV29-1, the J gene TRBJ2-3; D might be TRBD1 (6 bases). Trimming took off 7 bases at V and 2 bases at J, with 13 bases between the two ends. CDR3 length: 13 amino acids. CDR1 is SQVTM, CDR2 ANQGSEA, per germline. For the CDR3, the DNA is TGCAGCGCCGAACAGGGCTACACAGATACGCAGTATTTT. Its protein product is CSAEQGYTDTQYF.

The rearrangement links TRBV12-3 or TRBV12-4 to TRBJ2-1, with D perhaps matching TRBD2 (6 bases). CDR3 length: 13 amino acids. The V end was cut by 6 bases, the J end by 7 bases, with 13 bases between. The CDR3 DNA reads TGTGCCAGCAGGAGCCGGGAGTCGAATGAGCAGTTCTTC. It codes for CASRSRESNEQFF.

This clonotype was recorded at least ten times. J is TRBJ2-7 and V is TRBV11-2; 10 bases line up with TRBD2. V lost 5 bases and J lost 0; bases outside the gene matches: 4. The length of the CDR3 is 15 residues. The germline gives CDR1 SGHAT, CDR2 FQNNGV. The CDR3 here is CASSLLAGPSYEQYF. As DNA, the CDR3 is TGTGCCAGCAGCCTACTAGCGGGGCCCTCCTACGAGCAGTACTTC. The variable domain in full, with the rest retrieved from reference TRBV11-2 and TRBJ2-7, is EAGVAQSPRYKIIEKRQSVAFWCNPISGHATLYWYQQILGQGPKLLIQFQNNGVVDDSQLPKDRFSAERLKGVDSTLKIQPAKLEDSAVYLCASSLLAGPSYEQYFGPGTRLTVT.

The chain uses TRBV7-2 and TRBJ2-3, with TRBD2 matching over 7 bases. Germline assignment: CDR1 SGHTA and CDR2 FQGNSA. This CDR3 has 17 amino acids. Germline trimming cut 6 bases from V and 0 bases from J; bases unmatched to any gene: 12. CDR3 in DNA: TGTGCCAGCAGACCAAGCGGCGGGGGACCTAGCACAGATACGCAGTATTTT. It codes for CASRPSGGGPSTDTQYF.

The CDR3 here is CATKQAGGPQETQYF. The CDR3 DNA reads TGTGCCACTAAACAAGCGGGAGGGCCCCAAGAGACCCAGTACTTC. V is TRBV19 and J is TRBJ2-5; 10 positions agree with TRBD2. This CDR3 spans 15 amino acids. The germline CDR1 and CDR2 sequences are LNHDA and SQIVND (reference sequence). With V trimmed by 10 bases and J by 1 base, 9 bases remained unmatched.

V and J are TRBV20-1 and TRBJ2-3; 15 bases agree with TRBD2. Germline V gene lookup returns CDR1 DFQATT and CDR2 SNEGSKA (reference sequence). Trimming took 3 bases from V and 6 from J; bases not matched to a gene: 7. The CDR3 sequence is 16 residues long. CDR3 residues: CSASALGTSGRDTQYF. The DNA for the CDR3 is TGCAGTGCTAGCGCGCTCGGGACTAGCGGGAGGGATACGCAGTATTTT.

The chain is built from TRBV7-6 and TRBJ2-5, with TRBD2 as a possible D gene (5 bases). CDR1 is SGHVS, CDR2 FNYEAQ, per germline. This CDR3 has 15 residues. The ends were cut back, 8 bases at V and 2 bases at J, with 18 bases in the middle. Here the CDR3 DNA reads TGTGCCAGCTCCCATTGGACTGGAAGGCAAGAGACCCAGTACTTC. It is translated as CASSHWTGRQETQYF.

V is TRBV7-9 and J is TRBJ1-2; D ambiguous. Trimming removed 5 bases at V and 6 bases at J, with 10 bases between. Germline assignment: CDR1 SEHNR and CDR2 FQNEAQ (reference sequence). This CDR3 contains 12 residues. In DNA form, the CDR3 reads TGTGCCAGCAGCCCGCGGACGGATGGCTACACCTTC. Amino acid sequence: CASSPRTDGYTF. Full variable domain (outside the CDR3, taken from reference TRBV7-9 and TRBJ1-2): DTGVSQNPRHKITKRGQNVTFRCDPISEHNRLYWYRQTLGQGPEFLTYFQNEAQLEKSRLLSDRFSAERPKGSFSTLEIQRTEQGDSAMYLCASSPRTDGYTFGSGTRLTVV.

This chain joins TRBV12-5 and TRBJ2-3, with a tentative D call TRBD2 (6 bases). This CDR3 has 17 amino acids. The germline V gene has CDR1 LGHNT and CDR2 FRNRAP. V lost 2 bases and J 3 bases, leaving 18 bases between the germline ends. The CDR3 DNA reads as TGTGCTAGTGGTTTGCTGCCCCGGGACTTACAGACAGATACGCAGTATTTT. Encoded protein: CASGLLPRDLQTDTQYF. Full variable domain (outside the CDR3, taken from reference TRBV12-5 and TRBJ2-3): DARVTQTPRHKVTEMGQEVTMRCQPILGHNTVFWYRQTMMQGLELLAYFRNRAPLDDSGMPKDRFSAEMPDATLATLKIQPSEPRDSAVYFCASGLLPRDLQTDTQYFGPGTRLTVL.

The J gene is TRBJ2-1, the V gene TRBV4-1; 9 bases fit TRBD2. The CDR3 has 15 amino acids. J gave up 5 bases and V 8 bases, and 10 bases lay outside the gene matches. CDR1 is MGHRA, CDR2 YSYEKL, per germline. DNA of the CDR3: TGCGCCAGCGCGGGGACTAGCCTAAATCACAATGAGCAGTTCTTC. This translates into CASAGTSLNHNEQFF.

The chain carries TRBV11-2 and TRBJ2-3, with 7 nucleotides matching TRBD1. There are 18 residues in the CDR3. In germline, CDR1 is SGHAT, CDR2 FQNNGV. The J segment lost 2 bases and the V segment lost 5 bases, leaving 16 bases of the junction unmatched. The DNA for the CDR3 is TGTGCCAGCAGCACCGGACAGGTCCAATGGCCCCACACAGATACGCAGTATTTT. Residues: CASSTGQVQWPHTDTQYF.

The chain carries TRBV10-3 and TRBJ1-2, with a weak D call TRBD1 (6 bases). This CDR3 is built from 15 residues. Germline CDR1 ENHRY, CDR2 SYGVKD. Deletions cut 4 bases from V and 4 bases from J, with 16 bases between. The CDR3 loop is CAISGAGQGSYGYTF. Here the CDR3 DNA reads TGTGCCATCAGTGGGGCGGGGCAGGGGAGCTATGGCTACACCTTC.

J is TRBJ1-2 and V is TRBV12-3 or TRBV12-4; possible D gene TRBD1, 5 bases. The germline V and J ends were trimmed by 3 bases and 8 bases, with 13 bases remaining between them. The CDR3 is 13 residues long. The CDR3: CASSLGVVEGYTF. The CDR3, as DNA: TGTGCCAGCAGTTTGGGGGTGGTGGAAGGCTACACCTTC.

The chain couples TRBV12-3 or TRBV12-4 to TRBJ1-5; possibly TRBD1 for D (5 bases). The CDR3 consists of 14 residues. Trimming removed 5 bases from V and 5 bases from J, with 13 bases in between. Here the CDR3 DNA reads TGTGCCAGCAGTGCTGGCCGGGGACATCAGCCCCAGCATTTT. Protein: CASSAGRGHQPQHF.

About this clonotype itself: The junction shows a germline mismatch at one end, possibly a read error. The CDR3 coding sequence is TGTGCCGGCAGCTTCGGACAGGGACCTCTCGAGACCCAGTACTTC. This sequence encodes CAGSFGQGPLETQYF. The chain has TRBV13 and TRBJ2-5; 8 nucleotides agree with TRBD1. The CDR3 is 15 residues long. Germline V gene sequence: CDR1 PRHDT, CDR2 FYEKMQ (reference sequence).

This clonotype has just a few counts. At one boundary the junction diverges from the germline segment, which might be a read error. The chain employs TRBV20-1 and TRBJ2-1, with 8 bases lining up with TRBD1. The CDR3 contains 14 residues. CDR1 is DFQATT, CDR2 SNEGSKA, per germline (reference sequence). CDR3 nucleotides: TGCAGTGCCAGAGGGGACAGGACCTACAATGAGCAGTTCTTC. This codes for CSARGDRTYNEQFF.

This clonotype was detected a few times. This chain uses TRBV20-1 with TRBJ2-7; the match to TRBD1 covers 7 bases. CDR3 length: 14 amino acids. J gave up 4 bases and V 6 bases, and 12 bases lay outside the gene matches. Germline CDR1 reads DFQATT; CDR2 reads SNEGSKA (reference sequence). CDR3 sequence: CSAPSPGQNYEQYF. In DNA form, the CDR3 reads TGCAGTGCCCCATCACCGGGACAGAATTACGAGCAGTACTTC.

The genes are TRBV5-1 and TRBJ1-1; D remains unclear. Trimming took off 4 bases at V and 5 bases at J, with 15 bases between the two ends. Germline V gene sequence: CDR1 SGHRS, CDR2 YFSETQ. This CDR3 contains 14 residues. This CDR3 reads CASSATSGGTEAFF. The CDR3 nucleotides are TGCGCCAGCAGCGCGACGTCGGGAGGAACTGAAGCTTTCTTT.

The rearrangement joins TRBV12-3 or TRBV12-4 to TRBJ2-7; the match to TRBD2 covers 8 bases. This CDR3 spans 15 amino acids. The trim removed 5 bases at V and 2 bases at J, leaving 8 bases unmatched. The CDR3 region is CASSPGLAPTYEQYF. For the CDR3, the DNA is TGTGCCAGCAGTCCTGGACTAGCTCCCACCTACGAGCAGTACTTC.

The chain joins TRBV7-9 to TRBJ1-1; TRBD1 agrees at 7 bases. Per germline, CDR1 SEHNR and CDR2 FQNEAQ (reference sequence). V lost 8 bases to trimming and J lost 3 bases; unmatched junction nucleotides: 12. The CDR3 runs 15 residues. The CDR3 DNA follows: TGTGCCAGCTGCAAACAGGGGCCGAGGGACACTGAAGCTTTCTTT. Its protein is CASCKQGPRDTEAFF.